This T cell receptor beta chain appears in the sequencing data of a study of T-cell reconstitution after alpha-beta-depleted transplantation in children. Study-wide findings and caveats: Roughly two months post-transplant, alpha-beta T cells reportedly originated from several hundred graft clones that had expanded. Most T-cell counts and diversity one year after the transplant came from T cells that were newly produced. Surviving recipient T cells and thymic progenitors underlay high day-60 TCRbeta diversity in some patients.

Preparation of the TCRbeta library involved a method that used unique molecular identifiers. Via MiXCR, TCRdb re-called the PCR reads, giving one row per CDR3 protein. The repertoire holds approximately 8,000 distinct CDR3 sequences, roughly an eighth seen once, with around 49% in the top ten. The junction had 5 bases not matched to a gene; V was cut back by 4 bases and J by 4 bases. This CDR3 spans 15 amino acids. The germline V gene has CDR1 SGDLS and CDR2 YYNGEE. This clonotype was seen many times. Antigen specificity is unknown. V usage is TRBV9 and J usage is TRBJ2-1; 10 bases align to TRBD2. The TCR originated in a patient aged 2 to 9 who had a stem cell transplant for inherited bone marrow failure, so the T cells may come from the graft donor. This material consisted of PBMCs, mostly from graft donor cells, taken 60 days after TCRalphabeta/CD19-depleted stem cell transplant. The CDR3 spells CASSRTSGPYNEQFF. DNA for the CDR3: TGTGCCAGCAGCCGGACTAGCGGACCATACAATGAGCAGTTCTTC.